These 21 T cell receptor beta chains came from one sample sequenced in a study of cytomegalovirus exposure and HLA in healthy donors. Some clones are missing from TCRdb's copy, which holds only in-frame ones; the method was immunoSEQ multiplex PCR. The table shows around 250,000 clones, with around 87% occurring only once. Sequenced: PBMCs. The receptors were gathered from a woman aged 18-30 years in good health and CMV-seronegative.

V gene TRBV6-1 combines with J gene TRBJ2-1; no clear D gene. Between the trimmed V and J ends, which lost 5 bases and 9 bases, there was a span of 11 bases. The CDR3 has 12 amino acids. Looked up from germline, CDR1 is MNHNS and CDR2 is SASEGT. The CDR3 loop reads CASSPYSIEQFF. CDR3 nucleotides: TGTGCCAGCAGTCCATATAGTATTGAGCAGTTCTTC.

The rearrangement uses TRBV5-5 and TRBJ2-3, with 13 bases lining up with TRBD2. This CDR3 is built from 17 residues. Germline CDR1 reads SGHKS; CDR2 reads YYEKEE (reference sequence). The V gene end was trimmed by 0 bases and the J gene end by 2 bases; junction bases not matched to a gene: 3. CDR3 sequence: CASSLETSGGYTDTQYF. The DNA of the CDR3 is TGTGCCAGCAGCTTGGAGACTAGCGGGGGGTACACAGATACGCAGTATTTT. The full variable domain, rest sourced from reference TRBV5-5 and TRBJ2-3, is DAGVTQSPTHLIKTRGQQVTLRCSPISGHKSVSWYQQVLGQGPQFIFQYYEKEERGRGNFPDRFSARQFPNYSSELNVNALLLGDSALYLCASSLETSGGYTDTQYFGPGTRLTVL.

The gene calls are TRBV29-1 and TRBJ2-3; maybe TRBD1 (5 bases). The CDR3 spans 12 residues. CDR1 SQVTM and CDR2 ANQGSEA come from the germline V gene. Trimming took off 4 bases at V and 4 bases at J, with 9 bases between the two ends. CDR3 DNA: TGCAGCGTTGTTTGGGGCTCAGATACGCAGTATTTT. Translated: CSVVWGSDTQYF.

The chain carries TRBV21-1 and TRBJ1-5; TRBD1 is the table's D call, not checked against the DNA. TRBV21-1 is termed a pseudogene. There are 17 residues in the CDR3. CDR3 coding DNA: TGTGCCAGCACCCCCGGGACAGGGAACCCAGAGGATCAGCCCCAGCATTTT. Protein product: CASTPGTGNPEDQPQHF.

The rearrangement links TRBV6-6 to TRBJ1-5, with unresolved D. The CDR3 totals 13 residues. Per the germline V gene, CDR1 is MNHNY and CDR2 is SVGAGI (reference sequence). V lost 7 bases and J 0 bases, leaving 7 bases between the germline ends. CDR3 in amino acids: CASNENSNQPQHF. The CDR3 DNA is TGTGCCAGCAATGAGAATAGCAATCAGCCCCAGCATTTT.

This clone was picked up a small number of times. The chain recombines TRBV2 with TRBJ2-2, with a weak D call TRBD2 (5 bases). CDR3 length: 15 amino acids. V lost 1 base to trimming and J lost 2 bases, with 8 bases between them. Germline loops: CDR1 SNHLY, CDR2 FYNNEI. CDR3 region: CASSEDGGNTGELFF. For the CDR3, the DNA is TGTGCCAGCAGTGAAGATGGAGGAAACACCGGGGAGCTGTTTTTT.

The chain employs TRBV5-1 and TRBJ2-2, with TRBD1 identical over 7 bases. Germline CDR1 and CDR2: SGHRS and YFSETQ. The J segment lost 3 bases and the V segment lost 0 bases, leaving 2 bases of the junction unmatched. The CDR3 consists of 15 residues. The chain's CDR3 is CASSLGDRDTGELFF. CDR3 coding DNA: TGCGCCAGCAGCTTGGGTGACAGGGACACCGGGGAGCTGTTTTTT.

V and J are TRBV5-1 and TRBJ1-1, with TRBD1 identical over 10 bases. V shed 4 bases and J 7 bases; nucleotides not matched to a gene: 4. This CDR3 contains 13 residues. Germline-derived CDR1 and CDR2 are SGHRS and YFSETQ. The CDR3 region has the DNA TGCGCCAGCAGCCCGGGACAGGGGATTGAAGCTTTCTTT. It translates to CASSPGQGIEAFF. Variable domain in full (rest from reference TRBV5-1 and TRBJ1-1): KAGVTQTPRYLIKTRGQQVTLSCSPISGHRSVSWYQQTPGQGLQFLFEYFSETQRNKGNFPGRFSGRQFSNSRSEMNVSTLELGDSALYLCASSPGQGIEAFFGQGTRLTVV.

As DNA, the CDR3 is TGTGCCAGCGGTCGGACAGGGAACACTGAAGCTTTCTTT. Translating it yields CASGRTGNTEAFF. V and J are TRBV2 and TRBJ1-1; 7 nucleotides match TRBD1. J was trimmed by 1 base and V by 8 bases; bases with no gene match: 4. Germline V gene sequence: CDR1 SNHLY, CDR2 FYNNEI. This CDR3 is 13 amino acids long. The full variable domain, completed using reference TRBV2 and TRBJ1-1, is EPEVTQTPSHQVTQMGQEVILRCVPISNHLYFYWYRQILGQKVEFLVSFYNNEISEKSEIFDDQFSVERPDGSNFTLKIRSTKLEDSAMYFCASGRTGNTEAFFGQGTRLTVV.

The chain is built from TRBV30 and TRBJ1-5; no clear D gene. The V end was cut by 4 bases, the J end by 0 bases, with 7 bases between. Germline values: CDR1 GTSNPN, CDR2 SVGIG (reference sequence). This CDR3 region has 13 residues. This CDR3 is CAWITYSNQPQHF. For the CDR3, the DNA is TGTGCCTGGATAACCTATAGCAATCAGCCCCAGCATTTT.

This clone was seen only once. The rearrangement joins TRBV18 to TRBJ2-3, with 7 bases fitting TRBD1. Germline values: CDR1 KGHSH, CDR2 LQKENI. The CDR3 runs to 14 residues. Trimming removed 4 bases from V and 0 bases from J; junction bases left unmatched: 1. CDR3 coding DNA: TGTGCCAGCTCACAGGGACAGAGCACAGATACGCAGTATTTT. This codes for CASSQGQSTDTQYF.

The chain is built from TRBV6-5 and TRBJ1-2; D perhaps matches TRBD1 (5 bases). Germline CDR1 reads MNHEY; CDR2 reads SVGAGI. The CDR3 length is 15 residues. With 0 bases removed from V and 5 bases from J, the gap between germline ends came to 13 bases. CDR3 in amino acids: CASSYSSGQPYGYTF. The DNA of the CDR3 is TGTGCCAGCAGTTACTCGTCCGGACAACCTTATGGCTACACCTTC.

The J gene is TRBJ1-1, the V gene TRBV5-4, with TRBD1 as a possible D gene (6 bases). Trimming cost V 8 bases and J 4 bases, with 18 bases left between them. This CDR3 comprises 14 residues. The germline V gene has CDR1 SGHNT and CDR2 YYREEE (reference sequence). The CDR3 protein is CASRTGIESTEAFF. The CDR3 region has the DNA TGTGCCAGTCGAACAGGGATCGAAAGCACTGAAGCTTTCTTT.

V and J are TRBV28 and TRBJ2-6, with a weak D call TRBD1 (5 bases). The CDR3 spans 15 residues. V dropped 3 bases and J dropped 0 bases, with 6 bases sitting between them. From germline, CDR1 is MDHEN and CDR2 SYDVKM. CDR3 bases: TGTGCCAGCAGTTTTACAGGCTCTGGGGCCAACGTCCTGACTTTC. Protein product: CASSFTGSGANVLTF.

The chain couples TRBV4-1 to TRBJ1-1; 8 nucleotides match TRBD1. This CDR3 comprises 18 residues. The V gene end was trimmed by 2 bases and the J gene end by 5 bases; junction bases not matched to a gene: 16. Germline assignment: CDR1 MGHRA and CDR2 YSYEKL. The CDR3 DNA sequence: TGCGCCAGCAGCCAATCGGACAGGGCCATTGAATGGGGGACTGAAGCTTTCTTT. Protein sequence: CASSQSDRAIEWGTEAFF.

CDR3 bases: TGTGCCAGCAGCTTCGGCGGGCATGCAGATACGCAGTATTTT. This sequence encodes CASSFGGHADTQYF. The chain employs TRBV5-4 and TRBJ2-3, with D perhaps TRBD2 (5 bases). Per the germline V gene, CDR1 is SGHNT and CDR2 is YYREEE (reference sequence). The CDR3 length is 14 residues. Between the trimmed V and J ends, which lost 2 bases and 4 bases, there was a span of 11 bases.

The chain employs TRBV16 and TRBJ2-6; D might be TRBD1 (6 bases). Trimming cost V 4 bases and J 4 bases, with 14 bases left between them. The CDR3 sequence is 16 residues long. Germline-derived CDR1 and CDR2 are KGHSY and FQNENV. The DNA of the CDR3 is TGTGCCAGCAGCCCCAACAGGGCTTCCGGGGCCAACGTCCTGACTTTC. The encoded protein is CASSPNRASGANVLTF.

CDR3 bases: TGTGCCAGCAGCGCAAACATACAGGGCTTCCGGGAGACCCAGTACTTC. This codes for CASSANIQGFRETQYF. The chain has TRBV7-2 and TRBJ2-5, with D possibly being TRBD1 (6 bases). Germline CDR1 is SGHTA and CDR2 is FQGNSA. Trimming removed 5 bases from V and 5 bases from J, with 21 bases in between. This CDR3 is 16 amino acids long.

V is TRBV5-1 and J is TRBJ1-4; D is unresolved. The V end lost 7 bases, the J end lost 0 bases, and 7 bases lay between the germline ends. The CDR3 sequence is 13 residues long. Germline lookup yields CDR1 SGHRS and CDR2 YFSETQ. The CDR3 coding sequence is TGCGCCAGCCAAATTGCAACTAATGAAAAACTGTTTTTT. This codes for CASQIATNEKLFF.

The V and J genes are TRBV5-1 and TRBJ1-1, with 7 positions matching TRBD1. The CDR3 has 14 amino acids. Germline V CDR1 and CDR2: SGHRS, YFSETQ. V lost 6 bases and J lost 8; bases outside the gene matches: 13. For the CDR3, the DNA is TGCGCCAGCACCCGCGAGGGACAGACGACGGAAGCTTTCTTT. It translates to CASTREGQTTEAFF.

This chain uses TRBV19 with TRBJ2-7, with 11 bases matching TRBD1. Per germline, CDR1 LNHDA and CDR2 SQIVND (reference sequence). This CDR3 has 14 residues. V dropped 8 bases and J dropped 2; count of bases not matched to a gene: 5. The CDR3 coding sequence is TGTGCCAGTTGCCAGGGACAGGGGGCCTACGAGCAGTACTTC. This translates into CASCQGQGAYEQYF.